This T cell receptor beta chain was identified in a study of blood T cell repertoires in COVID-19. The wider study: COVID-19 samples from acute and convalescent phases originated in the United States, Italy and Spain.

Seattle's cohort entered during active infection and was followed longitudinally. The assay was immunoSEQ multiplex PCR, and TCRdb's table has in-frame clones only and misses some. The table shows about 160,000 clones, with 70% to 85% occurring only once. CDR3 length: 18 amino acids. The chain carries TRBV21-1 and TRBJ1-1. TRBV21-1 is assigned pseudogene status. The sequencing sample was made of peripheral blood. The sequence was collected from an elderly man with COVID-19, enrolled during active disease. CDR3 residues: CASTIWRGSGVMNTEAFF. The CDR3 nucleotides read TGTGCCAGCACGATTTGGCGAGGGAGCGGGGTTATGAACACTGAAGCTTTCTTT.